A selection of T cell receptor beta chains follows, all from one sample in a study of blood T cell repertoires in COVID-19. Profiling relied on immunoSEQ multiplex PCR, and the TCRdb table lists in-frame clones only, not all of them. The sample carries over 300,000 clones, over 75% recorded once. Source material: peripheral blood. These receptors originate from a human donor in a cohort sampled during active COVID-19. Each CDR3 is given with its conserved first and last residue. D genes are given only for firm matches. The size entry is marked missing in some rows and otherwise reads once, few, many or a size class.

D gene,V gene,clone size,J gene,CDR3 DNA,CDR3 protein
.,TRBV6-5,.,TRBJ2-6,TGTGCCAGCGGCCAGGGGTCCGGGGCCAACGTCCTGACTTTC,CASGQGSGANVLTF
.,TRBV5-1,.,TRBJ2-6,TGCGCCAGCAGCTCACGTCCAGGGGCGCGAGGGGCCAACGTCCTGACTTTC,CASSSRPGARGANVLTF
.,TRBV20-1,.,TRBJ1-6,TGCAGTGCTAGTCCAGGGAACAATTCACCCCTCCACTTT,CSASPGNNSPLHF
.,TRBV7-9,.,TRBJ2-2,TGTGCCAGCAGCTTCGACAGCCTGAACACCGGGGAGCTGTTTTTT,CASSFDSLNTGELFF
.,TRBV20-1,.,TRBJ1-6,TGCAGTGCTAGTCGAACGGATAATTCACCCCTCCACTTT,CSASRTDNSPLHF
.,TRBV30,.,TRBJ1-1,TGTGCCTGGAGTGTATTAATGGTAGGGGCGGTCACTGAAGCTTTCTTT,CAWSVLMVGAVTEAFF
.,TRBV12-3/TRBV12-4,once,TRBJ2-3,TGTGCCAGCAGGCAGACTGGCACAGATACGCAGTATTTT,CASRQTGTDTQYF
.,TRBV11-2,few,TRBJ1-2,TGTGCCAGCAGCTTATTGAATCGGGACTTGAGAGATGGCTACACCTTC,CASSLLNRDLRDGYTF
.,TRBV6-5,.,TRBJ1-2,TGTGCCAGCAGTTACTCGAATCCGGGAATAGAGGGCTACACCTTC,CASSYSNPGIEGYTF
TRBD1,TRBV6-5,.,TRBJ1-1,TGTGCCAGCAGAACAGGGGTAGTCACTGAAGCTTTCTTT,CASRTGVVTEAFF
.,TRBV20-1,.,TRBJ2-7,TGCAGTGCTAGACAGGGCCACGAGCAGTACTTC,CSARQGHEQYF
.,TRBV27,once,TRBJ2-1,TGTGCCAGCAGTTTAGCGGGGGCTGCGTACAATGAGCAGTTCTTC,CASSLAGAAYNEQFF
TRBD1,TRBV7-6,.,TRBJ2-1,TGTGCCAGCAGCTTGGGGACAGGCGTTTACAATGAGCAGTTCTTC,CASSLGTGVYNEQFF
TRBD1,TRBV9,.,TRBJ1-1,TGTGCCAGCAGCGATATGGACAGGGGAGGGGTTGGCTCTGAAGCTTTCTTT,CASSDMDRGGVGSEAFF
TRBD1,TRBV11-2,.,TRBJ1-1,TGTGCCAGCAGTCGCCCGAGCGAGGGGGCGCACACTGAAGCTTTCTTT,CASSRPSEGAHTEAFF
.,TRBV10-3,.,TRBJ1-5,TGTGCCACCACGACAGAAAAGAATCAGCCCCAGCATTTT,CATTTEKNQPQHF
.,TRBV6-4,.,TRBJ2-4,TGTGCCAGCACTTCGAGAGCCAAAAACATTCAGTACTTC,CASTSRAKNIQYF
TRBD1,TRBV3-1/TRBV3-2,many,TRBJ1-4,TGTGCCAGCAGCCAACAGGGGGGTGGTAATGAAAAACTGTTTTTT,CASSQQGGGNEKLFF
.,TRBV13,.,TRBJ2-1,TGTGCCAGCAGCTTAGAGGACTCCGGCGTGACCTACAATGAGCAGTTCTTC,CASSLEDSGVTYNEQFF
TRBD2,TRBV7-3,few,TRBJ2-3,TGTGCCAGCAGCTTCTATAGCGGGGGAACAGATACGCAGTATTTT,CASSFYSGGTDTQYF
TRBD1,TRBV29-1,.,TRBJ2-3,TGCAGCGTACTTCACCGGGACAGGGGGCCAGATACGCAGTATTTT,CSVLHRDRGPDTQYF
.,TRBV7-2,.,TRBJ1-1,TGTGCCAGCAGCTTGGCAGGTAGGACTTTCTTT,CASSLAGRTFF
.,TRBV5-6,.,TRBJ2-5,TGTGCCAGCAGCTTGATGGGGGGAGAGACCCAGTACTTC,CASSLMGGETQYF
.,TRBV19,.,TRBJ1-2,TGTGCCAGTAGTACTTCAGGGGTATATGGCTACACCTTC,CASSTSGVYGYTF
TRBD1,TRBV19,.,TRBJ1-5,TGTGCCAGTAGTCCCCGACAGGGCGGGGAACGGCCGGGTCAGCCCCAGCATTTT,CASSPRQGGERPGQPQHF
.,TRBV28,.,TRBJ2-3,TGTGCCAGCAGTTCGACACCGACAGATACGCAGTATTTT,CASSSTPTDTQYF
.,TRBV7-8,once,TRBJ1-2,TGTGCCAGCAGCCAACGCACCGGGACACCCTATGGCTACACCTTC,CASSQRTGTPYGYTF
TRBD1,TRBV7-3,.,TRBJ2-1,TGTGCCAGCAGCTTCAGGGACAGGGATAATGAGCAGTTCTTC,CASSFRDRDNEQFF
TRBD1,TRBV12-3/TRBV12-4,.,TRBJ2-7,TGTGCCAGCAGTTTGGACAGGGACGAGCAGTACTTC,CASSLDRDEQYF
.,TRBV19,.,TRBJ1-2,TGTGCCAGTATCGGGGGAGACAACTATGGCTACACCTTC,CASIGGDNYGYTF
.,TRBV23-1,.,TRBJ2-2,TGCGCCAGCAGTCAGGCTCCTCCCGGGGAGCTGTTTTTT,CASSQAPPGELFF
.,TRBV6-5,.,TRBJ1-3,TGTGCCAGCAGTTACTCCCACTCTGGAAACACCATATATTTT,CASSYSHSGNTIYF
TRBD1,TRBV24-1,few,TRBJ2-5,TGTGCCACAGCAGGGGGCGCGGAGACCCAGTACTTC,CATAGGAETQYF
TRBD1,TRBV18,.,TRBJ1-5,TGTGCCAGCTCATCCGAAACAGGGGTCCAGCCCCAGCATTTT,CASSSETGVQPQHF
.,TRBV12-3/TRBV12-4,few,TRBJ1-3,TGTGCCAGCAGCCAAAACACCATATATTTT,CASSQNTIYF
TRBD1,TRBV9,.,TRBJ1-6,TGTGCCAGCAGCGTAGGCGGGACAGACAATTCACCCCTCCACTTT,CASSVGGTDNSPLHF
.,TRBV5-1,.,TRBJ1-2,TGCGCCAGCAGCTTTCAGGGTAGTATAAACTATGGCTACACCTTC,CASSFQGSINYGYTF
TRBD1,TRBV30,once,TRBJ1-2,TGTGCCTGGAACCTTGGGGCAGGGGGCAGCTATGGCTACACCTTC,CAWNLGAGGSYGYTF
TRBD1,TRBV6-5,.,TRBJ2-1,TGTGCCAGCAGAAAACCGGGACAGGGTAGCGATGAGCAGTTCTTC,CASRKPGQGSDEQFF
TRBD1,TRBV12-3/TRBV12-4,.,TRBJ1-2,TGTGCCAGCAGTTTAAAGACAGGGGGCTTCCACACCTTC,CASSLKTGGFHTF
.,TRBV7-6,.,TRBJ1-1,TGTGCCAGCAGCTTAGCGCCGGGAGATATGAACACTGAAGCTTTCTTT,CASSLAPGDMNTEAFF
.,TRBV5-1,.,TRBJ2-3,TGCGCCAGCAGCCAAACAGGGAGTGGGGCAGATACGCAGTATTTT,CASSQTGSGADTQYF
.,TRBV7-9,many,TRBJ2-1,TGTGCCAGCAGCACGACAGGTTTAGTGGGGCAGTTCTTC,CASSTTGLVGQFF
.,TRBV27,once,TRBJ2-3,TGTGCCAGCAGTTTGGCCTCTAGCGTCCTCACAGATACGCAGTATTTT,CASSLASSVLTDTQYF
TRBD2,TRBV27,.,TRBJ2-3,TGTGCCAGCAGCTTAGCGGGGGGGTCTCCAGATACGCAGTATTTT,CASSLAGGSPDTQYF
.,TRBV11-3,.,TRBJ2-3,TGTGCCAGCCGGGGTGTCGGCACAGATACGCAGTATTTT,CASRGVGTDTQYF
TRBD2,TRBV9,.,TRBJ2-7,TGTGCCAGCAGCGTAGCAACGGGGGGGCCCTACGAGCAGTACTTC,CASSVATGGPYEQYF
TRBD2,TRBV6-4,.,TRBJ2-1,TGTGCCAGCAGTGGCGGGGGGCTACTCAGCTCCTACAATGAGCAGTTCTTC,CASSGGGLLSSYNEQFF
.,TRBV6-5,.,TRBJ1-2,TGTGCCAGCAGCCGGGACACTTTCTATGGCTACACCTTC,CASSRDTFYGYTF
.,TRBV24-1,once,TRBJ2-2,TGTGCCACCAGTGTGAGACAGGCGAGTGCCGGGGAGCTGTTTTTT,CATSVRQASAGELFF
.,TRBV6-5,.,TRBJ1-1,TGTGCCAGCAGTTACTCTAGTGTAGCTTTCTTT,CASSYSSVAFF
TRBD1,TRBV2,.,TRBJ1-1,TGTGGTTCACAGGGGGCGCTCACTGAAGCTTTCTTT,CGSQGALTEAFF
.,TRBV19,.,TRBJ1-2,TGTGCCAGTAGTATTCTAGGAGCTTTCTACACCTTC,CASSILGAFYTF
.,TRBV7-8,.,TRBJ1-5,TGTGCCAGCAGCGCCGGCGACAGGTCGAGAAGTCAGCCCCAGCATTTT,CASSAGDRSRSQPQHF
TRBD2,TRBV27,.,TRBJ2-5,TGTGCCAGCAGCATAAGCGGGGGGGCCAGAGAGACCCAGTACTTC,CASSISGGARETQYF
TRBD1,TRBV27,.,TRBJ1-2,TGTGCCAGCAGTCCCAGGGGACAGGGCTATGGCTACACCTTC,CASSPRGQGYGYTF
.,TRBV27,.,TRBJ2-1,TGTGCCAGCAGTCCGCTTGGGGGGTCCTCCTACAATGAGCAGTTCTTC,CASSPLGGSSYNEQFF
.,TRBV2,.,TRBJ1-1,TGTGCCAGCATTAGTAACACTGAAGCTTTCTTT,CASISNTEAFF
.,TRBV27,.,TRBJ1-2,TGTGCCAGCAGTTTTGGGAGGGTTGGCTACACCTTC,CASSFGRVGYTF
TRBD1,TRBV7-9,once,TRBJ1-1,TGTGCCAGCACCAGGACAGGGGGCATGAGGAACACTGAAGCTTTCTTT,CASTRTGGMRNTEAFF